This TCR beta chain appears in the sequencing data of a study of control samples from healthy donors and cancer patients. Profiled with immunoSEQ multiplex PCR; TCRdb holds only in-frame clones, not every one. Of some 94,000 clones in the sample, about 89% were seen once. Germline-derived CDR1 and CDR2 are MNHEY and SVGEGT. Germline trimming cut 0 bases from V and 4 bases from J; bases unmatched to any gene: 5. The CDR3 consists of 15 residues. The sequence was collected from a woman between 45 and 65 years old with colorectal cancer. The chain joins TRBV6-2 or TRBV6-3 to TRBJ1-2; 7 bases are a match to TRBD1. The sequenced sample consisted of PBMCs. The CDR3 sequence: CASSYSTQGVYGYTF. The CDR3 nucleotides read TGTGCCAGCAGTTACTCGACCCAGGGGGTCTATGGCTACACCTTC.